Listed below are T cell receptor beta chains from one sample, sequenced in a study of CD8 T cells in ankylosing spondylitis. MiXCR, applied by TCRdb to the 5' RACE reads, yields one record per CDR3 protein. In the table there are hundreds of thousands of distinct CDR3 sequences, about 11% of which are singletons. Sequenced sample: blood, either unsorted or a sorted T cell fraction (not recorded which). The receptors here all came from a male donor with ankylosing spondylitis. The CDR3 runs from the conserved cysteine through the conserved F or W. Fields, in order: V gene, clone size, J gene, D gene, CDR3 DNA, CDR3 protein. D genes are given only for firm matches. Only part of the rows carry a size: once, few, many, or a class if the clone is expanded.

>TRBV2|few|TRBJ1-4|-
TGTGCCGCCACCTGGCAGGGAAATGAAAAACTGTTTTTT
CAATWQGNEKLFF
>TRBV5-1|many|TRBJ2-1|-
TGCGCCAGCAGCTGGGGACGCCACAATGAGCAGTTCTTC
CASSWGRHNEQFF
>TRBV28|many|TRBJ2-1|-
TGTGCCAGCAGTCAGGAGGGGGTTTACAATGAGCAGTTCTTC
CASSQEGVYNEQFF
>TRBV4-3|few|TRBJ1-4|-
TGCGCCAGCAGCCAAGAGTCGGCAGGAGTCAATGAAAAACTGTTTTTT
CASSQESAGVNEKLFF
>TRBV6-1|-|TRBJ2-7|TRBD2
TGTGCCAGCAGTGCGAGACGACGACTAGCGTCCTACGAGCAGTACTTC
CASSARRRLASYEQYF
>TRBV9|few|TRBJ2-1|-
TGTGCCAGCAGCGTAGAGGGCAGGGCACTGGGTGAGCAGTTCTTC
CASSVEGRALGEQFF
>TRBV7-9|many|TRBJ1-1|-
TGTGCCAGCAGCTTAAGGGCGGATGAAGCTTTCTTT
CASSLRADEAFF
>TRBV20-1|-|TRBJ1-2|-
TGCAGTGCTAGAGTCCCCCCCCGGGACTACTATGGCTACACCTTC
CSARVPPRDYYGYTF
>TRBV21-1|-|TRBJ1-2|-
TGTGCCAGCAGCAAGGGGACTTTGGGGGAGGTCTCTCACGGCTACACCTTC
CASSKGTLGEVSHGYTF
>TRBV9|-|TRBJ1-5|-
TGTGCCAGCAGTCCAACGTGGGGCAATCAGCCCCAGCATTTT
CASSPTWGNQPQHF
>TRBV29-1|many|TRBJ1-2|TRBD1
TGCAGCGTTGATCTCCCGGACAGGGTCCTTCCCTATGGCTACACCTTC
CSVDLPDRVLPYGYTF
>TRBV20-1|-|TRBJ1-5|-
TGCAGTGCCGCAGGGTTCGGGAATCAGCCCCAGCATTTT
CSAAGFGNQPQHF
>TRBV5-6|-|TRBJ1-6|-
TGTGCCAGCAGCCTCCGGGGAGCTGGTAATTCACCCCTCCACTTT
CASSLRGAGNSPLHF
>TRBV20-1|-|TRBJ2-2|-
TGCTGTGCTCACCAAGGTGGACTTGAAACCGGGGAGCTGTTTTTT
CCAHQGGLETGELFF
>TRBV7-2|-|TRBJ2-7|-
TGTGCCAGCAGCCTCACTCGACAGGCCTACGAGCAGTACTTC
CASSLTRQAYEQYF
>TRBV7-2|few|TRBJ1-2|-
TGTGCCAGCAGCTTAATACCCTATGGCTACACCTTC
CASSLIPYGYTF
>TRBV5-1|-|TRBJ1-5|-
TGCGCCAGCAGCCAAGACAGCCATAGCAATCAGCCCCAGCATTTT
CASSQDSHSNQPQHF
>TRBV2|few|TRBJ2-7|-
TGTGCCAGCAGTGGTTTGGGGGAAGAGCAGTACTTC
CASSGLGEEQYF
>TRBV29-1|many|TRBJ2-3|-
TGCAGCGTTAACGGAGAAGGCGGCACAGATACGCAGTATTTT
CSVNGEGGTDTQYF
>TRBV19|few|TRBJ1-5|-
TGTGCCAGTAGTACAACAGGGTTCCAGCCCCAGCATTTT
CASSTTGFQPQHF
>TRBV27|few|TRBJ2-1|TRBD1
TGTGCCAGCAGCTCGGCTCTACGGAACAGGGGGCGCGGTTACAATGAGCAGTTCTTC
CASSSALRNRGRGYNEQFF
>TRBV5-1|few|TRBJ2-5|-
TGCGCCAGCAGCTTGGATGGGGGAATGCAAGAGACCCAGTACTTC
CASSLDGGMQETQYF
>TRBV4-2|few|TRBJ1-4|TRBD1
TGTGCCAGCGGCCTCTGGGGGACAGGGAATGAAAAACTGTTTTTT
CASGLWGTGNEKLFF
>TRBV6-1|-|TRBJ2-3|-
TGTGCCAGCAGGAGCGACAGCACAAACACAGATACGCAGTATTTT
CASRSDSTNTDTQYF
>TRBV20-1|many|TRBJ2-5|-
TGCAGTGCCCCCCTCCCAGGGTTAGAGACCCAGTACTTC
CSAPLPGLETQYF
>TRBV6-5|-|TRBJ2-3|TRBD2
TGTGCCAGCAGTTACGCGGGGGGGCCCACAGATACGCAGTATTTT
CASSYAGGPTDTQYF
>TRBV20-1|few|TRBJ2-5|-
TGCAGTGTCATGTTCGGGGCCCAGGAGACCCAGTACTTC
CSVMFGAQETQYF
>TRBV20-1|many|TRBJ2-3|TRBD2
TGCAGTGCTAGATTGGCTAGCGGGAGTAGTTCAGATACGCAGTATTTT
CSARLASGSSSDTQYF
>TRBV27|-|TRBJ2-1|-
TGTGCCAGCAGGCAACTCGGTGAGCAGTTCTTC
CASRQLGEQFF
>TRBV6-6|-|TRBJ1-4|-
TGTGCCAGCAGTTCGGGACTAGGTGAAAAACTGTTTTTT
CASSSGLGEKLFF
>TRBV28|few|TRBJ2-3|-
TGTGCCAGCAGTTTTCTCGCCCCGGACACAGATACGCAGTATTTT
CASSFLAPDTDTQYF
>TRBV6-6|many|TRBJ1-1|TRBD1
TGTGCCAGCCTGACAGGGGTGAACACTGAAGCTTTCTTT
CASLTGVNTEAFF
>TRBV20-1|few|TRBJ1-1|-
TGCAGTGCTAGGGGCCGCCGGGGGTGGACTGAAGCTTTCTTT
CSARGRRGWTEAFF
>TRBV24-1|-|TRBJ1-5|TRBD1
TGTGCCACCCAGTCCGGACAGGGCGACCAGCCCCAGCATTTT
CATQSGQGDQPQHF
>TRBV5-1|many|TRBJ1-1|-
TGCGCCAGCAGCTTGGTTCGCGACAGGAACACTGAAGCTTTCTTT
CASSLVRDRNTEAFF
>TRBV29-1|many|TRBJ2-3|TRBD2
TGCAGCGCCGGGACTAGAGTGAAAGATACGCAGTATTTT
CSAGTRVKDTQYF
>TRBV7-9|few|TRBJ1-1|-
TGTGCCAGCAGCCCCCTCCCTCAGGGCATGAACACTGAAGCTTTCTTT
CASSPLPQGMNTEAFF
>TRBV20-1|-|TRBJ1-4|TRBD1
TGCAGTGCTGATCCACAGGGGACCTTCCGCTTAGGAAAACTGTTTTTT
CSADPQGTFRLGKLFF
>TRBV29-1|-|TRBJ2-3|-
TGCAGCGTTGAGGTAGGGACAGATACGCAGTATTTT
CSVEVGTDTQYF
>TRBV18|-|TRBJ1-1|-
TGTGCCAGCTCCCCTATCAGGGAAGGAACTGAAGCTTTCTTT
CASSPIREGTEAFF
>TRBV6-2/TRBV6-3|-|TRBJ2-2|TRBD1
TGTGCCAGCGGAGGACAGGGGGCGTTCGTCGGGGAGCTGTTTTTT
CASGGQGAFVGELFF
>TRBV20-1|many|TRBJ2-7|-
TGCAGTGGCGCGTGGGACGACGAGCAGTACTTC
CSGAWDDEQYF
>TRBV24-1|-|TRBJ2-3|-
TGTGCCACCAGGAACAGCACAGATACGCAGTATTTT
CATRNSTDTQYF